This TCR beta chain is drawn from a study of OX40 agonist ivuxolimab in advanced cancers. Unmatched junction bases numbered 4, after V lost 4 bases and J lost 5 bases. Germline V gives CDR1 MNHEY, CDR2 SMNVEV (reference sequence). CDR3 length equals 14 residues. Only in-frame clones appear in the TCRdb table, and some are missing; sequencing was by immunoSEQ multiplex PCR. The data hold about 22,000 clones, with 84% observed a single time. This clone has only one observation. The V call is TRBV27, the J call TRBJ2-1, with 8 bases that match TRBD1. Source: CD4+ or CD8+ T cells sorted from blood, taken in a trial of the OX40 agonist ivuxolimab. This clonotype was obtained from an adult with an advanced solid tumor such as melanoma, head and neck, liver or kidney cancer. The CDR3 sequence is CASSWEQGDNEQFF. The CDR3 bases are TGTGCCAGCAGTTGGGAACAGGGGGACAATGAGCAGTTCTTC.